These 5 T cell receptor beta chains were sequenced from one sample in a study of OX40 agonist ivuxolimab in advanced cancers. The library came from the immunoSEQ multiplex PCR assay. Drawn from immuneACCESS, this table holds only the in-frame rearrangements with V and J called that TCRdb kept. Clones are partly lost; checked studies trace under half to an unresolved V gene and leave the rest unexplained. This sample is represented by more than 65,000 clones; around 93% of them were singletons. The ten largest account for 0.85% to 1.2% of the sample. Sequencing used CD4+ or CD8+ T cells sorted from blood, obtained in a trial of the OX40 agonist ivuxolimab. These receptors came from an adult with an advanced solid tumor such as melanoma, head and neck, liver or kidney cancer.

V usage is TRBV5-1 and J usage is TRBJ2-7; D gene ambiguous. The germline V gene has CDR1 SGHRS and CDR2 YFSETQ. V gave up 1 base and J gave up 2 bases, with 7 bases separating them. This CDR3 has 13 residues. The CDR3: CASSLPTPYEQYF. CDR3 bases: TGCGCCAGCAGCTTGCCCACCCCCTACGAGCAGTACTTC.

The chain combines TRBV5-8 with TRBJ2-7; D tentatively fits TRBD1 or TRBD2 (6 bases each). Trimming removed 0 bases at V and 4 bases at J, with 20 bases between. The CDR3 runs 17 residues. The germline gives CDR1 SGHTS, CDR2 YDEGEE. The chain's CDR3 is CASSLDSGARGTYEQYF. The CDR3 DNA reads TGTGCCAGCAGCTTGGACTCGGGGGCGAGGGGTACTTACGAGCAGTACTTC. The full variable domain, its missing parts supplied by reference TRBV5-8 and TRBJ2-7, is EAGVTQSPTHLIKTRGQQATLRCSPISGHTSVYWYQQALGLGLQFLLWYDEGEERNRGNFPPRFSGRQFPNYSSELNVNALELEDSALYLCASSLDSGARGTYEQYFGPGTRLTVT.

The chain links TRBV6-5 to TRBJ1-6; tentatively, D is TRBD1 (5 bases). The CDR3 loop spans 12 amino acids. The V end lost 9 bases, the J end lost 6 bases, and 9 bases lay between the germline ends. Germline assignment: CDR1 MNHEY and CDR2 SVGAGI. For the CDR3, the DNA is TGTGCCAGGGGGACCTCTAATTCACCCCTCCACTTT. Residues: CARGTSNSPLHF.

The chain links TRBV9 to TRBJ1-4; tentative D call: TRBD1 (5 bases). V was cut by 4 bases and J by 8 bases, with 15 bases left in between. The CDR3 consists of 14 residues. CDR1 is SGDLS, CDR2 YYNGEE, per germline. CDR3 nucleotides: TGTGCCAGCAGCTCCGGGGCCGGCGGCGAAAAACTGTTTTTT. Translated, it gives CASSSGAGGEKLFF. The entire variable domain, with the rest obtained from reference TRBV9 and TRBJ1-4, is as follows: DSGVTQTPKHLITATGQRVTLRCSPRSGDLSVYWYQQSLDQGLQFLIQYYNGEERAKGNILERFSAQQFPDLHSELNLSSLELGDSALYFCASSSGAGGEKLFFGSGTQLSVL.

This chain links TRBV19 with TRBJ2-4; 7 bases map to TRBD1. Germline V gene data show CDR1 as LNHDA and CDR2 as SQIVND (reference sequence). The CDR3 sequence is 18 residues long. J lost 0 bases, V lost 11 bases, and 19 bases had no gene match. CDR3 nucleotide sequence: TGTGCCTCCAGGGGGAGAAGTGGGGATGGGGAAGCCAAAAACATTCAGTACTTC. This encodes CASRGRSGDGEAKNIQYF.